What follows is one T cell receptor (beta chain) and its context. Its antigen target is currently unknown. The input lacks base qualities; no much larger clone sits a single base away. CDR1 and CDR2, per the germline V gene, are SQVTM and ANQGSEA. Trimming takes 3 bases from V and 1 base from J, and the germline ends sit 9 bases apart. Spanning cysteine to phenylalanine, the CDR3 consists of 13 amino acids. Of all the DNA, just the CDR3 is kept, 39 bases in frame from base 1. The data were obtained in a study of cytomegalovirus exposure and HLA in healthy donors (dated by TCRdb to 2017 to 2019). Describing the broader study: According to an earlier analysis of 587 of the donors, about 180 million T cells yielded over 100 million unique TCR beta sequences and approximately 300 Gb of sequence data. To predict cytomegalovirus infection status, the study brought together high-throughput TCR immunosequencing, statistical association of individual TCRs with disease status, and machine learning. In the later analysis, no new phenotypic data were used to find candidate immune exposures; instead, reliance was placed on TCR beta sequences and their occurrence across donors. An earlier analysis of 587 of the donors used high-throughput TCR beta sequencing to judge whether each TCR beta V gene segment behaved as functional or pseudogenic. Typing coverage varied by locus: roughly 620-630 donors for A, B, C, DRB1 and DQB1; approximately 500 for DQA1; more than 600 for DPA1; roughly 470 for DPB1. Along with the approximately 670-subject first cohort, a separate validation cohort of roughly 110 different subjects was used. Roughly 5 DR-DQ haplotypes were handled as single units for association and clustering, since linkage in the cohort was strong. Of the 300 to 450 genotyped donors, 81% fell in the genetic ancestry cluster associated with self-reported Caucasian donors. Among several hundred genotyped donors of the cohort, an average of about 240,000 unique TCR beta nucleotide sequences was sequenced per donor, of which approximately 19% were non-productive. A later analysis re-examined previously published TCR beta repertoires from hundreds of donors and added high-resolution HLA genotyping to investigate patterns of TCR occurrence. Around 330 gigabases of sequencing data and around 90 million unique TCR sequences made up an early release that covered 640 HLA-typed donors. The study profiled the T cell repertoires of more than 500 subjects by immunosequencing and related them to cytomegalovirus serostatus. Both class I and class II loci were covered by HLA typing, at four-digit resolution. Alongside the repertoire data, information on donor age, sex, ethnicity and CMV serostatus was compiled. In a later genetic analysis, genome-wide SNP genotypes for about 65% of the 666 donors were used, and that subset was treated as a discovery cohort. Every repertoire in the discovery cohort had been generated on one and the same sequencing platform. The study aimed to test whether cataloging public T cell receptors could reveal signatures of past pathogen exposure. Study-level results and caveats: Across donors, most TCR sequences were observed very rarely, whereas some public TCRs were present in many individuals. It was suggested by the authors that the approach could potentially be generalized to other disease states and immunological phenotypes. In both the original and validation cohorts, the classifier was reported to diagnose cytomegalovirus status with high specificity and sensitivity. Because some donors lacked HLA typing at each locus, the association tests relied only on the typed subset. A cluster of highly shared sequence variants was judged likely to represent a technical artifact of the sequencing pipeline. CMV serostatus was the only immune exposure information available for the cohort. A few of the identified cytomegalovirus-associated TCR beta chains were confirmed in vitro to be specific for cytomegalovirus antigens. Roughly uniform sequencing depth across donors was assumed in presence/absence analyses, although this assumption may not hold. Strong co-occurrence of HLA alleles, especially DR and DQ, made assigning TCR associations to individual alleles difficult. V-gene and J-gene trimming of TCR beta chains was associated with a missense DCLRE1C variant in a later genetic analysis, and the association was replicated in an independent cohort. A later analysis found that TCR association rates varied across HLA loci, with DRB1 alleles showing the most associated TCRs and HLA-C alleles the fewest. In this cohort, only TCR beta chains were sequenced, and detectable features were limited by the absence of alpha or paired-chain data. A further reported finding was that TCR beta sequences accurately predicted the HLA-A and HLA-B alleles for most subjects in the first cohort. A total of some 180 TCR beta chains were listed by the study as associated with cytomegalovirus. In an earlier analysis of more than 450 of the donors, most TCR beta V segments were observed in productive rearrangements about 87% or about 30% of the time, broadly matching IMGT annotations. In a later analysis, HLA-associated TCR beta chains showed more clonal expansion and lower generation probabilities than non-associated chains that were equally common. The 87-base-pair reads could not distinguish some IMGT-functional V segments, including TRBV6-2 and TRBV6-3, so those segments were excluded. In a later analysis, several top co-occurrence clusters were reported to appear linked to parvovirus B19, influenza, CMV and Epstein-Barr virus. According to a later analysis, most CMV-associated TCR beta chains appeared to be HLA-restricted, and the HLA associations seemed to be driven largely by CMV exposure. Correlated functional status among segregating V segments might be attributable to linkage disequilibrium, but an unknown experimental factor could not be ruled out. A later genetic analysis reported fewer N-insertions in productive TCRs among donors in an Asian-associated ancestry cluster than the roughly 670-donor mean. Because counts were too low, more than 15 rarely observed V segments, including chromosome 9 orphons, were left out of the earlier analysis of 587 of the donors. At a false discovery rate of 0.05, a later analysis linked under 20,000 TCR beta sequences to specific HLA alleles.

Libraries were prepared through the immunoSEQ multiplex PCR assay. For the multiplex PCR, a mixture combining 60 forward primers for TCR Vbeta segments and 13 reverse primers for TCR Jbeta segments was used. A multiplex PCR assay on genomic DNA amplified the CDR3 region of rearranged TCR beta genes. The Illumina HiSeq System was used to sequence the amplified TCR beta libraries as 87-base-pair reads. In the paper's pipeline: In a later analysis, around 80 million unique TCR beta chains were counted across the 500 to 850 repertoires, and around 10 million of these chains were shared by at least two donors. Raw reads were error-corrected and collapsed into unique sequences by a nearest-neighbor algorithm in which closely related sequences were merged to remove PCR and sequencing errors. Alignment of CDR3 sequences to IMGT reference sequences was used to assign V, D and J gene segments. For a sequence to be retained, at least a six-nucleotide match to both a V gene segment and a J gene segment was required. Rearrangements were called productive when the CDR3 lacked stop codons and stayed in frame with V and J; all others were non-productive. CDR3 was defined by IMGT convention, running from the second conserved V-encoded cysteine to the conserved J-encoded phenylalanine. In an earlier analysis of roughly 610 of the donors, sequences lacking an unambiguous match to a single V gene segment were excluded. An earlier analysis of approximately 590 of the donors called V segments functional above 56.7% productive rearrangements and segregating when the between-donor standard deviation exceeded 5%. A statistical classification framework was built for diagnosing cytomegalovirus status from the catalog of TCR beta chain sequences. In a later analysis, TCR nucleotide sequences were compared against IMGT/GENE-DB human TR gene sequences so that V and J genes could be assigned. In a later analysis, CDR3 sequences and most-parsimonious VDJ recombination scenarios were assigned using the TCRdist pipeline. In a later analysis, each TCR beta chain was defined by its CDR3 amino acid sequence together with its V-gene family, and reads lacking a unique V-gene family were excluded. A later analysis removed several hundred highly shared, low-generation-probability nucleotide sequences to deal with suspected cross-contamination and a sequencing artifact. For each public chain, a later analysis derived a clonal expansion index from normalized ranks of inferred template counts within each repertoire. In a later analysis, generation probabilities were computed using a VDJ recombination model fitted to out-of-frame rearrangements, and the results were checked against IGoR. In a later analysis, TCR-TCR, TCR-HLA and TCR-CMV co-occurrence was scored with hypergeometric tests, and a repertoire-size bias correction was applied to TCR pairs. In a later analysis, false discovery rates were estimated by permuting HLA or CMV assignments 20 times. In a later analysis, co-occurring TCRs were grouped using DBSCAN, with TCRdist sequence similarity added in when clustering inside HLA-allele-positive subsets. Co-occurrence clustering excluded repertoires with fewer than 30,000 or more than 120,000 public chains, plus five with anomalous nucleotide sharing. TCRdb took this table from immuneACCESS and kept in-frame rearrangements with V and J called. Such tables lack part of the clones; where checked against another copy, unresolved V genes explain under half of the gap, and the rest is unexplained. The DNA was the basis for D and trimming; V, J and clone size are from that table. Recorded for this sample are approximately 200,000 clones; over 75% of them occurred a single time. Roughly 1.9% of the sample rests with the top ten.

The cohort consisted of 666 healthy bone marrow donors. All cohort members were sampled while nominally healthy, although unrecorded immune exposures were likely present. The donor tested CMV seronegative, placing the donor among the roughly 400 seronegative members of the cohort. A peripheral blood sample was collected from each donor, and TCR beta sequencing was performed on peripheral blood mononuclear cells. Genomic DNA was extracted from the blood cell samples with the Qiagen DNeasy Blood Extraction Kit. Sequenced input: PBMCs. The sequence came from a man between 18 and 29 years old in good health and CMV-seronegative. This sequence uses TRBV29-1 and TRBJ1-1, with no D gene named confidently. The DNA sequence follows: TGCAGCGTTGAGGGCACCGAGAACACTGAAGCTTTCTTT. It encodes CSVEGTENTEAFF.